The 20 T cell receptor beta chains in this list originate from one sample, sequenced in a study of shared clonotypes between healthy human individuals. Sequencing was performed with immunoSEQ multiplex PCR; in TCRdb, only in-frame clones are kept and a portion is missing. The repertoire holds 2 million to 2.5 million clones, over 85% seen once, with under 0.45% in the top ten. The sequencing input was naive CD4+ T cells from PBMCs. Subset indicated: CD45RA+ positively selected. The receptors originated from a man aged 18 to 35 in good health. Some clones in this sample may be carry-over from other donors' samples.

This chain connects TRBV18 to TRBJ1-5; no definite D call. Germline lookup yields CDR1 KGHSH and CDR2 LQKENI. V was clipped by 2 bases and J by 7 bases, with 9 bases between them. The CDR3 extends over 13 amino acids. The CDR3 DNA follows: TGTGCCAGCTCACCAGGGGAACAGCAGCCCCAGCATTTT. The encoded protein is CASSPGEQQPQHF.

The table lists this clone with a few counts. The CDR3 DNA follows: TGTGCCAGCAGCAGTAGTAGGGACAGAGGTAACACTGAAGCTTTCTTT. Protein product: CASSSSRDRGNTEAFF. V and J are TRBV9 and TRBJ1-1; 7 bases fit TRBD1. V trimming: 4 bases; J trimming: 2 bases; junction bases outside the gene matches: 11. The CDR3 sequence is 16 residues long. In germline, CDR1 is SGDLS, CDR2 YYNGEE.

The chain joins TRBV28 to TRBJ1-4, with D maybe TRBD1 (6 bases). Between the trimmed V and J ends, which lost 5 bases and 7 bases, there was a span of 20 bases. CDR1 is MDHEN, CDR2 SYDVKM, per germline. The CDR3 contains 16 residues. In DNA form, the CDR3 reads TGTGCCAGCAGTGGGGGGGGCAGAGGTGGTGGTGAAAAACTGTTTTTT. Its translation is CASSGGGRGGGEKLFF.

DNA for the CDR3: TGTGCCAGCAGCTTAGCGATACTAGCGGGAGCGTTGACAGATACGCAGTATTTT. This gives the protein CASSLAILAGALTDTQYF. This chain links TRBV7-2 with TRBJ2-3; 11 bases agree with TRBD2. The CDR3 totals 18 residues. Germline V CDR1 and CDR2: SGHTA, FQGNSA. With V trimmed by 0 bases and J by 3 bases, 8 bases remained unmatched.

The chain combines TRBV5-4 with TRBJ2-2; D uncertain. Germline V lookup: CDR1 SGHNT, CDR2 YYREEE (reference sequence). The V and J ends lost 3 bases and 7 bases respectively, with 10 bases between them. The CDR3 is 13 residues long. The CDR3 loop reads CASSSAVGGELFF. CDR3 DNA sequence: TGTGCCAGCAGCTCGGCGGTAGGCGGGGAGCTGTTTTTT.

This sequence joins TRBV28 and TRBJ2-7, with D possibly TRBD2 on 6 matching bases. The CDR3 is 15 amino acids. CDR1 is MDHEN, CDR2 SYDVKM, per germline. V was shortened by 3 bases and J by 3 bases, with 15 bases between the two germline ends. DNA for the CDR3: TGTGCCAGCAGTTTCGGCGGGGCCACCGTCTACGAGCAGTACTTC. Amino acid sequence: CASSFGGATVYEQYF.

CDR3 sequence: CASSIASSGAYEQYF. CDR3 sequence (DNA): TGTGCCAGTAGTATAGCGTCTAGCGGAGCCTACGAGCAGTACTTC. The chain employs TRBV19 and TRBJ2-7, with 7 bases identical to TRBD2. The CDR3 totals 15 residues. The trim removed 1 base at V and 2 bases at J, leaving 5 bases unmatched. Per the germline V gene, CDR1 is LNHDA and CDR2 is SQIVND (reference sequence).

Comment on this clone: The sample carries other DNA sequences with the same CDR3. This chain connects TRBV9 to TRBJ1-2; D might be TRBD1 (5 bases). Germline-derived CDR1 and CDR2 are SGDLS and YYNGEE. V shed 0 bases and J shed 1 base, with 7 bases lying between them. CDR3 length equals 14 residues. The CDR3 protein is CASSVGGDNYGYTF. CDR3 in DNA: TGTGCCAGCAGCGTAGGAGGGGATAACTATGGCTACACCTTC.

V gene TRBV7-3 combines with J gene TRBJ2-1; D gene uncertain. This CDR3 spans 15 amino acids. CDR1 is SGHTA, CDR2 FQGTGA, per germline. V was pared by 5 bases and J by 4 bases, with 15 bases between. The CDR3 sequence is CASSVTPTDYNEQFF. CDR3 coding DNA: TGTGCCAGCAGCGTGACTCCAACCGATTACAATGAGCAGTTCTTC.

CDR3 sequence reads: CASVRTGVSDTQYF. Written as DNA, the CDR3 is TGTGCCAGCGTACGGACAGGGGTATCAGATACGCAGTATTTT. The V gene is TRBV7-8, the J gene TRBJ2-3; 9 bases match TRBD1. In germline, CDR1 is SGHVS, CDR2 FQNEAQ. This CDR3 has 14 residues. Losses at the gene ends were 8 bases for V and 4 bases for J; bases not matched to a gene: 7. Complete variable domain (other parts from reference TRBV7-8 and TRBJ2-3): GAGVSQSPRYKVAKRGQDVALRCDPISGHVSLFWYQQALGQGPEFLTYFQNEAQLDKSGLPSDRFFAERPEGSVSTLKIQRTQQEDSAVYLCASVRTGVSDTQYFGPGTRLTVL.

On this clone: The same CDR3 also results from other DNA sequences found in this sample. The J gene is TRBJ2-1, the V gene TRBV5-1; 7 bases map to TRBD1. The CDR3 is 13 residues long. Germline V lookup: CDR1 SGHRS, CDR2 YFSETQ. The J segment lost 6 bases and the V segment lost 3 bases, leaving 3 bases of the junction unmatched. CDR3 amino acids: CASSSDRVNEQFF. The CDR3 DNA reads as TGCGCCAGCAGCTCAGACAGGGTCAATGAGCAGTTCTTC. Drawing the rest from reference TRBV5-1 and TRBJ2-1, the complete variable domain is KAGVTQTPRYLIKTRGQQVTLSCSPISGHRSVSWYQQTPGQGLQFLFEYFSETQRNKGNFPGRFSGRQFSNSRSEMNVSTLELGDSALYLCASSSDRVNEQFFGPGTRLTVL.

J is TRBJ1-5 and V is TRBV28; D is unclear. The V and J ends lost 8 bases and 2 bases respectively, with 16 bases between them. The germline V gene has CDR1 MDHEN and CDR2 SYDVKM. The length of the CDR3 is 15 residues. The CDR3 loop is CASVSTDRGNQPQHF. The CDR3 DNA is TGTGCCAGCGTTTCGACGGACCGTGGCAATCAGCCCCAGCATTTT. Combining the CDR3 with reference TRBV28 and TRBJ1-5 gives the whole variable domain DVKVTQSSRYLVKRTGEKVFLECVQDMDHENMFWYRQDPGLGLRLIYFSYDVKMKEKGDIPEGYSVSREKKERFSLILESASTNQTSMYLCASVSTDRGNQPQHFGDGTRLSIL.

The chain joins TRBV7-9 to TRBJ2-4, with a weak D call TRBD2 (6 bases). The V gene's germline CDR1 is SEHNR and CDR2 FQNEAQ (reference sequence). With 5 bases removed from V and 0 bases from J, the gap between germline ends came to 23 bases. The CDR3 covers 19 residues. The CDR3 sequence is CASSALNAGSNPAKNIQYF. As DNA, the CDR3 is TGTGCCAGCAGCGCCCTCAACGCGGGATCAAACCCAGCCAAAAACATTCAGTACTTC.

The chain is built from TRBV6-1 and TRBJ2-6; D ambiguous. The CDR3 loop spans 14 amino acids. Germline-derived CDR1 and CDR2 are MNHNS and SASEGT. The V end was cut by 7 bases, the J end by 3 bases, with 10 bases between. In DNA form, the CDR3 reads TGTGCCAGCATGTCGGCGGTTGGGGCCAACGTCCTGACTTTC. Translation gives CASMSAVGANVLTF.

The genes are TRBV25-1 and TRBJ2-7; D tentatively reads TRBD1 or TRBD2 (5 bases each). V was clipped by 2 bases and J by 0 bases, with 14 bases between them. The germline V gene has CDR1 MGHDK and CDR2 SYGVNS. The CDR3 totals 16 residues. The CDR3 sequence is CASSETAGTASYEQYF. In DNA form, the CDR3 reads TGTGCCAGCAGTGAAACCGCCGGGACGGCCTCCTACGAGCAGTACTTC.

The V call is TRBV5-1, the J call TRBJ2-7; D could derive from TRBD1 or TRBD2 (6 bases each). Looked up from germline, CDR1 is SGHRS and CDR2 is YFSETQ. The CDR3 covers 15 residues. The V gene lost 1 base and the J gene lost 6 bases, with 17 bases spanning the gap. CDR3 DNA sequence: TGCGCCAGCAGCTTGTGGTCCCCGGGGGCCGGCGAGCAGTACTTC. Translation gives CASSLWSPGAGEQYF. Together with reference TRBV5-1 and TRBJ2-7, the CDR3 gives the full variable domain: KAGVTQTPRYLIKTRGQQVTLSCSPISGHRSVSWYQQTPGQGLQFLFEYFSETQRNKGNFPGRFSGRQFSNSRSEMNVSTLELGDSALYLCASSLWSPGAGEQYFGPGTRLTVT.

The gene calls are TRBV5-4 and TRBJ1-1; 7 positions agree with TRBD1. Germline CDR1 SGHNT, CDR2 YYREEE (reference sequence). The CDR3 consists of 14 residues. The V segment lost 4 bases and the J segment 4 bases; nucleotides outside the gene matches: 7. The CDR3 protein is CASSPPHRGTEAFF. In DNA form, the CDR3 reads TGTGCCAGCAGCCCCCCCCACAGGGGCACTGAAGCTTTCTTT.

This chain joins TRBV5-1 and TRBJ2-7, with a tentative D call TRBD2 (7 bases). Trimming took off 6 bases at V and 3 bases at J, with 13 bases between the two ends. Germline V gives CDR1 SGHRS, CDR2 YFSETQ. The CDR3 totals 13 residues. CDR3 protein: CASTSGGRYEQYF. CDR3 DNA sequence: TGCGCCAGCACGTCGGGGGGCCGCTACGAGCAGTACTTC.

The chain has TRBV28 and TRBJ2-7, with D possibly matching TRBD1 (6 bases). CDR3 length: 12 amino acids. Looked up from germline, CDR1 is MDHEN and CDR2 is SYDVKM. V lost 5 bases, J lost 4 bases, and 9 bases lay in between. The CDR3 DNA reads as TGTGCCAGCAGTGCTACAGGGTACGAGCAGTACTTC. Translating gives CASSATGYEQYF.

J is TRBJ1-2 and V is TRBV30, with D unresolved. The germline V and J ends were trimmed by 0 bases and 8 bases, with 7 bases remaining between them. CDR1 GTSNPN and CDR2 SVGIG come from the germline V gene (reference sequence). This CDR3 region has 11 residues. DNA for the CDR3: TGTGCCTGGAGTGTACTTCGGGGCTACACCTTC. This translates into CAWSVLRGYTF.